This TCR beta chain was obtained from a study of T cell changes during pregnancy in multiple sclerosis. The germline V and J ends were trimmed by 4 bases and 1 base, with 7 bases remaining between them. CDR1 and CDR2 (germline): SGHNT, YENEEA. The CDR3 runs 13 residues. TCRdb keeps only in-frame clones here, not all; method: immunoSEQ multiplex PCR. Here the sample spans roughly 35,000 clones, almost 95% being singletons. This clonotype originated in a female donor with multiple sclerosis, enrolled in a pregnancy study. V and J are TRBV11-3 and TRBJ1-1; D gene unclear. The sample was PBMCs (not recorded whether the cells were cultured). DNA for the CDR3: TGTGCCAGCAGCTCTAGACAGAACACTGAAGCTTTCTTT. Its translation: CASSSRQNTEAFF.